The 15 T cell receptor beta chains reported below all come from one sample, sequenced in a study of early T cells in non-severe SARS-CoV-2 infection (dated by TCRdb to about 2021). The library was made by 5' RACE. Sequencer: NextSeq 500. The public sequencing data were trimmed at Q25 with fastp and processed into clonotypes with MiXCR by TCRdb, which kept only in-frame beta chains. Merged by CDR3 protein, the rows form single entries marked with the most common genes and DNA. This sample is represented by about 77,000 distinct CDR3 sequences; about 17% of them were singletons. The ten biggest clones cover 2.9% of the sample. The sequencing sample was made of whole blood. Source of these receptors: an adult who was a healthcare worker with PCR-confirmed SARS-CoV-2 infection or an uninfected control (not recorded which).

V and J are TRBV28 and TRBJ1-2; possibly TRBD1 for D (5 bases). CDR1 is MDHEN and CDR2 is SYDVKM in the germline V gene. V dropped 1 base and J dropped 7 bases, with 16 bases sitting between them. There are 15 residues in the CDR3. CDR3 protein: CASSLLGQGSAGYTF. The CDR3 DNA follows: TGTGCCAGCAGTTTATTAGGGCAGGGCTCCGCTGGCTACACCTTC.

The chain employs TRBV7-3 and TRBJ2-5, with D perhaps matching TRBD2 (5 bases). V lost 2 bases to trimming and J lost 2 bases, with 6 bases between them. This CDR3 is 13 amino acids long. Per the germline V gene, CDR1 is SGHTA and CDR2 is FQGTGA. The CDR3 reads CASSLDYQETQYF. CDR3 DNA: TGTGCCAGCAGCTTAGACTATCAAGAGACCCAGTACTTC. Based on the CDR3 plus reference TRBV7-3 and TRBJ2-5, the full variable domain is GAGVSQTPSNKVTEKGKYVELRCDPISGHTALYWYRQSLGQGPEFLIYFQGTGAADDSGLPNDRFFAVRPEGSVSTLKIQRTERGDSAVYLCASSLDYQETQYFGPGTRLLVL.

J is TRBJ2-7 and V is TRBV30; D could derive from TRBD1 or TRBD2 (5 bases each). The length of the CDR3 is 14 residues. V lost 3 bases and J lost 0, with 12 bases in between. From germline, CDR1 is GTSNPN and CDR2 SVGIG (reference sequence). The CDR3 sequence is CAWSGDGYSYEQYF. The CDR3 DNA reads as TGTGCCTGGAGCGGGGACGGATACTCCTACGAGCAGTACTTC. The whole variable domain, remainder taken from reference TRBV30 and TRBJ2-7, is SQTIHQWPATLVQPVGSPLSLECTVEGTSNPNLYWYRQAAGRGLQLLFYSVGIGQISSEVPQNLSASRPQDRQFILSSKKLLLSDSGFYLCAWSGDGYSYEQYFGPGTRLTVT.

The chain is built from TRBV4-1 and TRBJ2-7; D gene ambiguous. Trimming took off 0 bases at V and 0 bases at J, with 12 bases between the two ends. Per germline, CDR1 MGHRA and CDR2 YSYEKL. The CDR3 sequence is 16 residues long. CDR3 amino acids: CASSQDLIQISYEQYF. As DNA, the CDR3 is TGCGCCAGCAGCCAAGATCTCATACAGATCTCCTACGAGCAGTACTTC.

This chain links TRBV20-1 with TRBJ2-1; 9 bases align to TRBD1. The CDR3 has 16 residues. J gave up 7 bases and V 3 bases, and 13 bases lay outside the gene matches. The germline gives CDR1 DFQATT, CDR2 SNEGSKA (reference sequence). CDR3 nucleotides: TGCAGTGCTAGGAGGCCGCCGGGACAGGGTGGGAATGAGCAGTTCTTC. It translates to CSARRPPGQGGNEQFF.

The CDR3 nucleotides read TGTGCCAGCAGCACTAGCGGGACGTCCTACAATGAGCAGTTCTTC. Amino acid sequence: CASSTSGTSYNEQFF. The J gene is TRBJ2-1, the V gene TRBV7-2; 10 bases are shared with TRBD2. This CDR3 region has 15 residues. V trimming: 5 bases; J trimming: 1 base; junction bases outside the gene matches: 2. CDR1 SGHTA and CDR2 FQGNSA come from the germline V gene. The variable domain in full, completed from reference TRBV7-2 and TRBJ2-1, reads GAGVSQSPSNKVTEKGKDVELRCDPISGHTALYWYRQSLGQGLEFLIYFQGNSAPDKSGLPSDRFSAERTGGSVSTLTIQRTQQEDSAVYLCASSTSGTSYNEQFFGPGTRLTVL.

In nucleotides, the CDR3 is TGTGCCAGCAGTACCTCCCGGGACAGATACATCGGCTACACCTTC. Translated, it gives CASSTSRDRYIGYTF. The V call is TRBV12-3 or TRBV12-4, the J call TRBJ1-2; TRBD1 matches 7 bases. This CDR3 comprises 15 residues. Trimming took 5 bases from V and 8 from J; bases not matched to a gene: 14.

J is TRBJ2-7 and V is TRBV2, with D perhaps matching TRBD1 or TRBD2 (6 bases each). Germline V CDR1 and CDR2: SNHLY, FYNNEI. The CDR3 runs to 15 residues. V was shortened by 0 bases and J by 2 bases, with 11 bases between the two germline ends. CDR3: CASSEALGGPYEQYF. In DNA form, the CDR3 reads TGTGCCAGCAGTGAAGCGCTTGGGGGGCCCTACGAGCAGTACTTC.

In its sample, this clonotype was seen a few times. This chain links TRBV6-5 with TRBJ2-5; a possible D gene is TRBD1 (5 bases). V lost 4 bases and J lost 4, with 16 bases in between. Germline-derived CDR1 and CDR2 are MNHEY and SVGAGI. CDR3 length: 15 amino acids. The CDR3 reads CASSLSGARSETQYF. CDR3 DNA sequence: TGTGCCAGCAGTTTAAGTGGGGCGCGTTCAGAGACCCAGTACTTC.

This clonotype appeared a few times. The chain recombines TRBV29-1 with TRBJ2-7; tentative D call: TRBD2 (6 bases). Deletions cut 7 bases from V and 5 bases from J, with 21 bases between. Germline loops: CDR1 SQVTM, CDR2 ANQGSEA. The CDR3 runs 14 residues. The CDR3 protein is CSAGEDVRWNEQYF. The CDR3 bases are TGCAGCGCCGGGGAGGACGTGCGATGGAACGAGCAGTACTTC.

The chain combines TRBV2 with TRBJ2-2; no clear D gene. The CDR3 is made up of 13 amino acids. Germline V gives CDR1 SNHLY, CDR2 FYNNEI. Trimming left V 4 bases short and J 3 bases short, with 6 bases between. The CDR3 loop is CASSAGYTGELFF. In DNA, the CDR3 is TGTGCCAGCAGTGCCGGATACACCGGGGAGCTGTTTTTT.

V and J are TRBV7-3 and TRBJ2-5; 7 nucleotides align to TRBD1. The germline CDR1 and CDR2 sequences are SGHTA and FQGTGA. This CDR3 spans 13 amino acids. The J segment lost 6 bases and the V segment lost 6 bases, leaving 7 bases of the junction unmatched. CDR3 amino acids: CASSPTGRKTQYF. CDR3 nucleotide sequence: TGTGCCAGCAGTCCGACAGGGCGAAAGACCCAGTACTTC.

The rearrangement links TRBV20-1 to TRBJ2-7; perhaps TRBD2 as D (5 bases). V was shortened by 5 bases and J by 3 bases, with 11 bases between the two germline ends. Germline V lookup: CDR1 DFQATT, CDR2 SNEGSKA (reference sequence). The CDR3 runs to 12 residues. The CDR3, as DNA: TGCAGTGCTCCCCCCGGGGACTACGAGCAGTACTTC. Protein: CSAPPGDYEQYF.

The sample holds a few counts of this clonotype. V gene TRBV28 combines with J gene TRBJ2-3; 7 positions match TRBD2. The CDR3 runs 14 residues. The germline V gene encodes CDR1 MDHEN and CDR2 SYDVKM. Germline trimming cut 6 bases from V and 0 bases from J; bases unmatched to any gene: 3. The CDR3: CASSRAGSTDTQYF. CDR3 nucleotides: TGTGCCAGCAGCCGAGCGGGAAGCACAGATACGCAGTATTTT.

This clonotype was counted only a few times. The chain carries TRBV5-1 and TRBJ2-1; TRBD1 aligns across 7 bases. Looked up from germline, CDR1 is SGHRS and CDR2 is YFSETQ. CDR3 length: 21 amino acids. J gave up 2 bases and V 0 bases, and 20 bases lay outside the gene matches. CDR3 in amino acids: CASSLESSFGGQFFTYNEQFF. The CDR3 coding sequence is TGCGCCAGCAGCTTGGAAAGCTCGTTTGGGGGACAGTTTTTTACCTACAATGAGCAGTTCTTC.